Below are 21 T cell receptor beta chains sequenced from a single sample in a study of OX40 agonist ivuxolimab in advanced cancers. Method: immunoSEQ multiplex PCR; TCRdb's copy keeps in-frame clones and lacks some. The profile shows tens of thousands of clones, approximately 87% of them singletons. The sample was CD4+ or CD8+ T cells sorted from blood, taken in a trial of the OX40 agonist ivuxolimab. These receptors were taken from an adult with an advanced solid tumor such as melanoma, head and neck, liver or kidney cancer.

This clone was seen just once. This rearrangement joins TRBV18 to TRBJ1-1; D is ambiguous. This CDR3 has 14 amino acids. Germline V gene sequence: CDR1 KGHSH, CDR2 LQKENI. V was trimmed by 4 bases and J by 1 base, leaving 10 bases between them. CDR3 nucleotide sequence: TGTGCCAGCTCACTTCTTAAGCCGAACACTGAAGCTTTCTTT. This translates into CASSLLKPNTEAFF. The complete variable domain, with remaining parts taken from reference TRBV18 and TRBJ1-1, reads NAGVMQNPRHLVRRRGQEARLRCSPMKGHSHVYWYRQLPEEGLKFMVYLQKENIIDESGMPKERFSAEFPKEGPSILRIQQVVRGDSAAYFCASSLLKPNTEAFFGQGTRLTVV.

The chain is built from TRBV7-6 and TRBJ2-3; TRBD1 is a possible D gene (6 bases). V was clipped by 0 bases and J by 6 bases, with 10 bases between them. Germline loops: CDR1 SGHVS, CDR2 FNYEAQ. The CDR3 sequence is 14 residues long. The CDR3 sequence is CASSLARGWDTQYF. Written as DNA, the CDR3 is TGTGCCAGCAGCTTAGCCAGGGGATGGGATACGCAGTATTTT.

The chain uses TRBV29-1 and TRBJ2-1; 12 nucleotides line up with TRBD2. The CDR3 contains 14 residues. V shed 7 bases and J 4 bases; nucleotides not matched to a gene: 5. The germline V gene has CDR1 SQVTM and CDR2 ANQGSEA. CDR3 sequence: CSGRLAGEYNEQFF. CDR3 nucleotide sequence: TGCAGCGGGAGACTAGCGGGAGAGTACAATGAGCAGTTCTTC.

In this sample, this clone turned up once. The chain uses TRBV28 and TRBJ2-5; D not certain. The J call may be incorrect, as the DNA end agrees better with TRBJ2-7. The CDR3 runs 11 residues. Germline-derived CDR1 and CDR2 are MDHEN and SYDVKM. CDR3 coding DNA: TGTGCCAGCAGTCCTGATCGCGAGCAGTACTTC. As protein: CASSPDREQYF.

This chain connects TRBV28 to TRBJ1-2; 10 positions agree with TRBD1. The trim removed 4 bases at V and 8 bases at J, leaving 7 bases unmatched. Germline values: CDR1 MDHEN, CDR2 SYDVKM. The CDR3 sequence is 14 residues long. CDR3 sequence (DNA): TGTGCCAGCAGTTGGGACAGGGGAAGGAGGGGCTACACCTTC. Its translation is CASSWDRGRRGYTF.

The chain has TRBV5-1 and TRBJ2-7; no clear D. The ends were cut back, 0 bases at V and 4 bases at J, with 11 bases in the middle. This CDR3 comprises 14 residues. Germline V gives CDR1 SGHRS, CDR2 YFSETQ. The CDR3 reads CASSLEANRYEQYF. As DNA, the CDR3 is TGCGCCAGCAGCTTGGAGGCTAATCGTTACGAGCAGTACTTC.

The chain uses TRBV5-4 and TRBJ2-1; 8 nucleotides align to TRBD2. This CDR3 is built from 15 residues. The germline V gene has CDR1 SGHNT and CDR2 YYREEE (reference sequence). V was clipped by 0 bases and J by 3 bases; unmatched bases: 2. The DNA of the CDR3 is TGTGCCAGCAGCTTGGTAGGGACTAGCTACAATGAGCAGTTCTTC. It codes for CASSLVGTSYNEQFF. Combining the CDR3 with reference TRBV5-4 and TRBJ2-1 gives the whole variable domain ETGVTQSPTHLIKTRGQQVTLRCSSQSGHNTVSWYQQALGQGPQFIFQYYREEENGRGNFPPRFSGLQFPNYSSELNVNALELDDSALYLCASSLVGTSYNEQFFGPGTRLTVL.

The chain is built from TRBV27 and TRBJ2-2; 12 positions match TRBD2. The V segment lost 5 bases and the J segment 4 bases; nucleotides outside the gene matches: 2. CDR1 and CDR2 from the germline V gene are MNHEY and SMNVEV (reference sequence). This CDR3 region has 15 residues. DNA of the CDR3: TGTGCCAGCAGTGGGGGACTAGCGGGCACCGGGGAGCTGTTTTTT. Protein product: CASSGGLAGTGELFF.

This chain uses TRBV5-4 with TRBJ1-2, with D hard to call. Between the trimmed V and J ends, which lost 4 bases and 1 base, there was a span of 14 bases. CDR1 and CDR2 from the germline V gene are SGHNT and YYREEE (reference sequence). The CDR3 consists of 15 residues. This CDR3 reads CASSEGGGLNYGYTF. In DNA form, the CDR3 reads TGTGCCAGCAGCGAGGGAGGTGGACTTAACTATGGCTACACCTTC. Together with reference TRBV5-4 and TRBJ1-2, the CDR3 gives the full variable domain: ETGVTQSPTHLIKTRGQQVTLRCSSQSGHNTVSWYQQALGQGPQFIFQYYREEENGRGNFPPRFSGLQFPNYSSELNVNALELDDSALYLCASSEGGGLNYGYTFGSGTRLTVV.

J is TRBJ2-1 and V is TRBV18; 15 bases are a match to TRBD2. CDR1 is KGHSH and CDR2 is LQKENI in the germline V gene. V was pared by 0 bases and J by 4 bases, with 1 base of the junction left unmatched. The CDR3 sequence is 17 residues long. CDR3 protein: CASSPPGLAGGYNEQFF. In DNA form, the CDR3 reads TGTGCCAGCTCACCACCGGGACTAGCGGGAGGTTACAATGAGCAGTTCTTC.

The genes are TRBV7-3 and TRBJ2-7; D unresolved. Germline V CDR1 and CDR2: SGHTA, FQGTGA. The length of the CDR3 is 10 residues. V lost 5 bases to trimming and J lost 5 bases, with 4 bases between them. Here the CDR3 DNA reads TGTGCCAGCAGCGCAGACGAGCAGTACTTC. Amino acid sequence: CASSADEQYF.

This clone appeared a single time. The gene calls are TRBV5-1 and TRBJ2-6; a weak D match, TRBD2 (6 bases). Trimming removed 3 bases from V and 0 bases from J, with 22 bases in between. This CDR3 is built from 20 residues. Germline-derived CDR1 and CDR2 are SGHRS and YFSETQ. The CDR3 sequence: CASSSSSGQRAYSGANVLTF. Written as DNA, the CDR3 is TGCGCCAGCAGCTCCTCTTCAGGGCAGCGGGCGTACTCTGGGGCCAACGTCCTGACTTTC.

This chain joins TRBV7-9 and TRBJ2-5; a weak D match, TRBD2 (5 bases). V was pared by 1 base and J by 0 bases, with 6 bases between. The CDR3 is made up of 14 amino acids. CDR1 is SEHNR and CDR2 is FQNEAQ in the germline V gene (reference sequence). The CDR3 DNA is TGTGCCAGCAGCTTAGGGCGGGACCAAGAGACCCAGTACTTC. Translating gives CASSLGRDQETQYF.

To note about this clone: At one end, the junction sequence differs from germline, possibly due to a read error. The rearrangement joins TRBV6-5 to TRBJ1-5; 8 positions match TRBD1. The CDR3 loop spans 14 amino acids. Germline CDR1 is MNHEY and CDR2 is SVGAGI. The CDR3 here is CATGQGIGKQPQHF. DNA of the CDR3: TGTGCCACCGGACAGGGTATCGGCAAACAGCCCCAGCATTTT.

This sequence joins TRBV7-8 and TRBJ2-1, with 8 positions matching TRBD1. V dropped 3 bases and J dropped 10; count of bases not matched to a gene: 8. Germline-derived CDR1 and CDR2 are SGHVS and FQNEAQ. The CDR3 runs 14 residues. Here the CDR3 reads CASSLQDRAGEQFF. The CDR3 coding sequence is TGTGCCAGCAGCTTGCAGGACAGGGCCGGGGAGCAGTTCTTC.

This chain links TRBV10-3 with TRBJ2-3, with 8 bases matching TRBD2. Germline V gene sequence: CDR1 ENHRY, CDR2 SYGVKD. The ends lost 4 bases at V and 4 bases at J; junction bases unmatched: 7. The CDR3 extends over 15 amino acids. The CDR3, as DNA: TGTGCCATCAGTGCGGAGCGGGAGTCGCCAGATACGCAGTATTTT. Translating gives CAISAERESPDTQYF.

This clone was picked up one time. The chain couples TRBV18 to TRBJ2-7; weak D call: TRBD1 (5 bases). Germline assignment: CDR1 KGHSH and CDR2 LQKENI. The CDR3 totals 11 residues. Trimming removed 5 bases from V and 7 bases from J, with 9 bases in between. For the CDR3, the DNA is TGTGCCAGCTCAACAGGCGGAGAGCAGTACTTC. Residues: CASSTGGEQYF.

The genes are TRBV21-1 and TRBJ2-5; whether TRBD1, the table's D call, matches the DNA was not checked. TRBV21-1 is recorded as a pseudogene. The CDR3 is made up of 18 amino acids. DNA for the CDR3: TGTGCCAGCAGCAAAAGGAATAAAGGGGCGAGGTTACAAGAGACCCAGTACTTC. This gives the protein CASSKRNKGARLQETQYF.

This clone appeared once. The rearrangement links TRBV11-1 to TRBJ2-6; D unresolved. V dropped 5 bases and J dropped 3 bases, with 17 bases sitting between them. The V gene's germline CDR1 is SGHAT and CDR2 FQDESV (reference sequence). The CDR3 is made up of 17 amino acids. For the CDR3, the DNA is TGTGCCAGCAGCATACGCCCCGGAGTACGTGGGGCCAACGTCCTGACTTTC. It specifies CASSIRPGVRGANVLTF.

The CDR3 loop reads CAWSRQGPYGYTF. The CDR3 DNA sequence: TGTGCCTGGAGTCGACAGGGCCCCTATGGCTACACCTTC. This chain links TRBV30 with TRBJ1-2; 7 nucleotides agree with TRBD1. This CDR3 comprises 13 residues. Germline trimming cut 2 bases from V and 4 bases from J; bases unmatched to any gene: 4. Germline values: CDR1 GTSNPN, CDR2 SVGIG (reference sequence).

J is TRBJ2-7 and V is TRBV18, with D possibly being TRBD1 (5 bases). The germline V and J ends were trimmed by 3 bases and 5 bases, with 23 bases remaining between them. Germline loops: CDR1 KGHSH, CDR2 LQKENI. The CDR3 is 17 amino acids. The CDR3 sequence is CASSPRALAGMGHEQYF. The CDR3 coding sequence is TGTGCCAGCTCACCCCGGGCCCTGGCAGGGATGGGCCACGAGCAGTACTTC.